The 30 T cell receptor beta chains below come from one sample, sequenced in a study of control samples from healthy donors and cancer patients. Libraries were prepared by immunoSEQ multiplex PCR; TCRdb keeps only in-frame clonotypes and omits some of them. The sample lists 80,000 to 100,000 clones, 80% to 95% occurring once. The sequenced material came from blood. These receptors came from a human donor in good health. The donor label of this sample is uncertain.

The chain is built from TRBV15 and TRBJ2-6, with 8 bases lining up with TRBD2. CDR1 and CDR2 (germline): LNHNV, YYDKDF (reference sequence). The CDR3 runs to 16 residues. J lost 0 bases, V lost 5 bases, and 3 bases had no gene match. CDR3 sequence (DNA): TGTGCCACCAGCGGACTAGCCTACTCTGGGGCCAACGTCCTGACTTTC. Translation: CATSGLAYSGANVLTF.

The chain uses TRBV11-2 and TRBJ1-4; no definite D call. From germline, CDR1 is SGHAT and CDR2 FQNNGV. The V and J ends lost 4 bases and 8 bases respectively, with 11 bases between them. This CDR3 spans 13 amino acids. CDR3 DNA sequence: TGTGCCAGCAGCTCCCCCTTAAGCGAAAAACTGTTTTTT. Encoded protein: CASSSPLSEKLFF. The full variable domain, rest sourced from reference TRBV11-2 and TRBJ1-4, is EAGVAQSPRYKIIEKRQSVAFWCNPISGHATLYWYQQILGQGPKLLIQFQNNGVVDDSQLPKDRFSAERLKGVDSTLKIQPAKLEDSAVYLCASSSPLSEKLFFGSGTQLSVL.

The chain uses TRBV10-3 and TRBJ1-5; D remains unclear. Trimming shortened V by 4 bases and J by 5 bases, and 9 bases separated the two germline ends. The CDR3 contains 13 residues. Germline CDR1 ENHRY, CDR2 SYGVKD. The chain's CDR3 is CAISGSTDQPQHF. The DNA for the CDR3 is TGTGCCATCAGTGGGTCCACAGATCAGCCCCAGCATTTT.

CDR3 sequence: CASSKGLAGGQETQYF. The CDR3, as DNA: TGTGCCAGCAGTAAGGGACTAGCGGGGGGGCAGGAGACCCAGTACTTC. This chain connects TRBV6-2 or TRBV6-3 to TRBJ2-5, with 16 bases aligning to TRBD2. This CDR3 is built from 16 residues. With V trimmed by 5 bases and J by 5 bases, 5 bases remained unmatched. Per germline, CDR1 MNHEY and CDR2 SVGEGT.

This clone was detected a few times. This chain links TRBV6-2 or TRBV6-3 with TRBJ2-7; 7 bases are shared with TRBD1. V shed 5 bases and J 0 bases; nucleotides not matched to a gene: 7. Germline CDR1 MNHEY, CDR2 SVGEGT. The CDR3 consists of 15 residues. This CDR3 is CASSNDRDSSYEQYV. CDR3 nucleotides: TGTGCCAGCAGTAACGACAGGGACAGCTCCTACGAGCAGTACGTC.

This chain joins TRBV27 and TRBJ1-6; 8 nucleotides line up with TRBD1. Germline V gives CDR1 MNHEY, CDR2 SMNVEV (reference sequence). The CDR3 runs 13 residues. V was clipped by 5 bases and J by 9 bases; unmatched bases: 3. The CDR3 DNA sequence: TGTGCCAGCAGTCTGGACAGGGTTTCACCCCTCCACTTT. Translating it yields CASSLDRVSPLHF.

The chain uses TRBV6-5 and TRBJ1-5; D unresolved. Germline V gene sequence: CDR1 MNHEY, CDR2 SVGAGI. The CDR3 extends over 13 amino acids. Trimming took off 10 bases at V and 6 bases at J, with 16 bases between the two ends. CDR3 residues: CAISGREGQPQHF. The CDR3 DNA sequence: TGTGCCATCTCTGGGAGGGAAGGTCAGCCCCAGCATTTT.

For this clone: Lacking the conserved final phenylalanine or tryptophan, this CDR3 likely reflects a read error. The V gene is TRBV4-2, the J gene TRBJ1-1, with D maybe TRBD1 (5 bases). The CDR3 runs 14 residues. Per the germline V gene, CDR1 is LGHNA and CDR2 is YNFKEQ. V lost 1 base to trimming and J lost 1 base, with 7 bases between them. This CDR3 reads CASSQVQGNTEAFL. CDR3 coding DNA: TGTGCCAGCAGCCAAGTCCAGGGGAACACTGAAGCTTTCCTT.

Comments on this clone: The same CDR3 also results from other DNA sequences found in this sample. The rearrangement uses TRBV15 and TRBJ1-3, with no clear D. Trimming shortened V by 0 bases and J by 0 bases, and 9 bases separated the two germline ends. This CDR3 is 16 amino acids long. Looked up from germline, CDR1 is LNHNV and CDR2 is YYDKDF (reference sequence). CDR3 in DNA: TGTGCCACCAGCAGAGATCGCGAAAGCTCTGGAAACACCATATATTTT. It codes for CATSRDRESSGNTIYF.

The V and J genes are TRBV19 and TRBJ2-3, with D maybe TRBD2 (5 bases). This CDR3 region has 15 residues. Germline CDR1 reads LNHDA; CDR2 reads SQIVND (reference sequence). V lost 1 base to trimming and J lost 3 bases, with 11 bases between them. The CDR3: CASSIAGVSTDTQYF. The CDR3 bases are TGTGCCAGTAGTATAGCCGGGGTGTCGACAGATACGCAGTATTTT.

This rearrangement joins TRBV12-5 to TRBJ2-5; TRBD2 matches 12 bases. V trimming: 6 bases; J trimming: 3 bases; junction bases outside the gene matches: 8. CDR1 and CDR2 (germline): LGHNT, FRNRAP. The CDR3 has 16 residues. In DNA form, the CDR3 reads TGTGCTAGTGGGCCTTCACTAGCGGGGGGAAAAGAGACCCAGTACTTC. Translated: CASGPSLAGGKETQYF.

The chain is built from TRBV11-2 and TRBJ1-2; no definite D call. Trimming cost V 3 bases and J 8 bases, with 16 bases left between them. The CDR3 consists of 14 residues. Germline V gene sequence: CDR1 SGHAT, CDR2 FQNNGV. CDR3 sequence: CASSFPGSLEGYTF. The CDR3 nucleotides are TGTGCCAGCAGCTTCCCAGGCAGTTTGGAGGGCTACACCTTC.

This clone occurred many times. The rearrangement links TRBV6-1 to TRBJ1-1; D not certain. V lost 1 base and J lost 2, with 8 bases in between. This CDR3 has 14 amino acids. Germline V gene lookup returns CDR1 MNHNS and CDR2 SASEGT. CDR3 sequence (DNA): TGTGCCAGCAGTGAAGGGCCAGAAAACACTGAAGCTTTCTTT. It yields the protein CASSEGPENTEAFF.

This rearrangement joins TRBV24-1 to TRBJ2-1; tentative D call: TRBD2 (5 bases). CDR1 and CDR2 (germline): KGHDR, SFDVKD. This CDR3 is 15 amino acids long. Trimming left V 1 base short and J 7 bases short, with 13 bases between. DNA of the CDR3: TGTGCCACCAGTGATTTTAGACCAGGAGGTAATGAGCAGTTCTTC. This gives the protein CATSDFRPGGNEQFF.

This chain connects TRBV9 to TRBJ2-2, with 9 bases aligning to TRBD2. CDR1 and CDR2 (germline): SGDLS, YYNGEE. This CDR3 is 16 amino acids long. V was pared by 2 bases and J by 5 bases, with 7 bases of the junction left unmatched. DNA of the CDR3: TGTGCCAGCAGCGTTGGTCTAGCGGGGCATACCGGGGAGCTGTTTTTT. It specifies CASSVGLAGHTGELFF.

This rearrangement joins TRBV18 to TRBJ2-6; D not certain. Per the germline V gene, CDR1 is KGHSH and CDR2 is LQKENI. Trimming removed 3 bases from V and 4 bases from J, with 19 bases in between. This CDR3 comprises 18 residues. The CDR3 is CASSPLLLTAKGANVLTF. The CDR3 nucleotides read TGTGCCAGCTCACCTCTACTTTTGACGGCCAAAGGGGCCAACGTCCTGACTTTC.

V gene TRBV28 combines with J gene TRBJ2-7; no definite D call. Trimming stripped 6 bases from V and 1 base from J, with 16 bases between. From germline, CDR1 is MDHEN and CDR2 SYDVKM. The CDR3 covers 15 residues. The CDR3 nucleotides read TGTGCCAGCAGACCTACCCCCGGACGATCCTACGAGCAGTACTTC. This sequence encodes CASRPTPGRSYEQYF. Looking up the rest from reference TRBV28 and TRBJ2-7 gives the full variable domain: DVKVTQSSRYLVKRTGEKVFLECVQDMDHENMFWYRQDPGLGLRLIYFSYDVKMKEKGDIPEGYSVSREKKERFSLILESASTNQTSMYLCASRPTPGRSYEQYFGPGTRLTVT.

This clone was seen only once. The chain joins TRBV19 to TRBJ2-5; TRBD1 aligns across 8 bases. Germline V gene sequence: CDR1 LNHDA, CDR2 SQIVND (reference sequence). Unmatched junction bases numbered 9, after V lost 5 bases and J lost 4 bases. The CDR3 loop spans 15 amino acids. The CDR3 reads CASSPQGAGRETQYF. In DNA form, the CDR3 reads TGTGCCAGTAGTCCCCAGGGGGCTGGACGAGAGACCCAGTACTTC.

This chain uses TRBV6-2 or TRBV6-3 with TRBJ1-5, with TRBD1 matching over 8 bases. V lost 6 bases, J lost 4 bases, and 5 bases stayed unmatched. The germline CDR1 and CDR2 sequences are MNHEY and SVGEGT. This CDR3 comprises 14 residues. The CDR3 loop reads CASSPRGQNQPQHF. The CDR3 DNA follows: TGTGCCAGCAGCCCCAGGGGGCAAAATCAGCCCCAGCATTTT.

This rearrangement joins TRBV12-5 to TRBJ1-1; TRBD1 matches 10 bases. The CDR3 has 15 amino acids. V gave up 5 bases and J gave up 1 base; unmatched junction bases: 4. In germline, CDR1 is LGHNT, CDR2 FRNRAP. The CDR3: CASGPRTGGNTEAFF. The CDR3 DNA sequence: TGTGCTAGTGGTCCGAGGACAGGGGGGAACACTGAAGCTTTCTTT.

The CDR3 is CASSPPGWGYGYTF. The CDR3 region has the DNA TGTGCCAGCTCACCACCGGGCTGGGGCTATGGCTACACCTTC. This rearrangement joins TRBV18 to TRBJ1-2; D gene ambiguous. This CDR3 spans 14 amino acids. Between the trimmed V and J ends, which lost 0 bases and 4 bases, there was a span of 9 bases. Germline assignment: CDR1 KGHSH and CDR2 LQKENI.

The V and J genes are TRBV12-5 and TRBJ2-3, with D perhaps TRBD2 (6 bases). Germline lookup yields CDR1 LGHNT and CDR2 FRNRAP. The CDR3 covers 15 residues. V gave up 3 bases and J gave up 0 bases, with 10 bases separating them. Written as DNA, the CDR3 is TGTGCTAGTGGTTTAGCCGGGGGTAGCACAGATACGCAGTATTTT. This codes for CASGLAGGSTDTQYF.

V gene TRBV10-3 combines with J gene TRBJ1-1; the match to TRBD1 covers 10 bases. The CDR3 loop spans 17 amino acids. Germline V gives CDR1 ENHRY, CDR2 SYGVKD. The V and J ends lost 4 bases and 4 bases, in that order; junction bases with no gene match: 12. CDR3 loop: CAISGSNRDRGGTEAFF. The CDR3 DNA reads as TGTGCCATCAGTGGGTCGAACCGGGACAGGGGAGGCACTGAAGCTTTCTTT.

In this sample, this clone turned up a few times. V usage is TRBV10-3 and J usage is TRBJ2-7; tentative D call: TRBD1 (6 bases). The length of the CDR3 is 12 residues. The V gene's germline CDR1 is ENHRY and CDR2 SYGVKD. V dropped 5 bases and J dropped 5 bases, with 10 bases sitting between them. The CDR3, as DNA: TGTGCCATCAGTTGGGACACCAACGAGCAGTACTTC. Translating gives CAISWDTNEQYF.

The rearrangement links TRBV2 to TRBJ2-4; 9 bases align to TRBD1. V shed 4 bases, J shed 7 bases, and the junction held 8 bases outside the gene matches. The germline gives CDR1 SNHLY, CDR2 FYNNEI. The CDR3 runs 15 residues. The CDR3, as DNA: TGTGCCAGCAGTGGGACAGGGGAAGGTTGGAACATTCAGTACTTC. The encoded protein is CASSGTGEGWNIQYF.

This chain links TRBV5-6 with TRBJ2-7, with unresolved D. This CDR3 is built from 11 residues. CDR1 is SGHDT and CDR2 is YYEEEE in the germline V gene. The CDR3 nucleotides are TGTGCCAGCAGCTTGGAGGGCAGTAAAAGCGTC. Translated: CASSLEGSKSV.

This chain connects TRBV9 to TRBJ1-6; D not certain. Between the trimmed V and J ends, which lost 0 bases and 6 bases, there was a span of 16 bases. The length of the CDR3 is 17 residues. Germline CDR1 SGDLS, CDR2 YYNGEE. In nucleotides, the CDR3 is TGTGCCAGCAGCGTAGGCTCAGTTGTAAGCCTTAATTCACCCCTCCACTTT. This codes for CASSVGSVVSLNSPLHF.

The rearrangement links TRBV4-1 to TRBJ1-5, with D unclear. V was trimmed by 3 bases and J by 0 bases, leaving 9 bases between them. There are 15 residues in the CDR3. CDR1 is MGHRA and CDR2 is YSYEKL in the germline V gene. The chain's CDR3 is CASSQQEYSNQPQHF. DNA for the CDR3: TGCGCCAGCAGCCAGCAGGAATATAGCAATCAGCCCCAGCATTTT.

CDR3 in DNA: TGTGCCAGCACAGGGCTCACTGAAGCTTTCTTT. Translation gives CASTGLTEAFF. This chain joins TRBV6-6 and TRBJ1-1, with a weak D call TRBD1 (5 bases). The CDR3 loop spans 11 amino acids. Trimming stripped 7 bases from V and 4 bases from J, with 7 bases between. Germline assignment: CDR1 MNHNY and CDR2 SVGAGI (reference sequence).

This chain links TRBV5-1 with TRBJ1-2, with D perhaps matching TRBD1 (5 bases). Germline CDR1 and CDR2: SGHRS and YFSETQ. The CDR3 totals 14 residues. V was pared by 4 bases and J by 8 bases, with 18 bases between. CDR3 loop: CASSPGRTLAGYTF. The DNA for the CDR3 is TGCGCCAGCAGCCCGGGACGGACCCTTGCGGGCTACACCTTC.